This T cell receptor beta chain came from a study of blood T cell repertoires in COVID-19. About the research overall: Specimens from acute and convalescent COVID-19 originated in the United States, Italy and Spain.

The Seattle patients, enrolled during active infection, were followed longitudinally. This clone was picked up a small number of times. Original processing methods: Reference gene primer amplification in the assay estimated nucleated cell counts. Sequenced by immunoSEQ multiplex PCR; TCRdb stores in-frame clones only, minus some. The DNA gave D and trimming, while V, J and clone size come from that table. The table has approximately 390,000 clones, more than 70% seen once. The receptor comes from a woman in her sixties with COVID-19, enrolled during active disease. The sequenced sample consisted of peripheral blood.

The CDR3 sequence is CASSPLQYSDSNQPQHF. The CDR3 DNA sequence: TGTGCCAGCAGCCCACTTCAGTATAGCGACAGCAATCAGCCCCAGCATTTT. The chain links TRBV28 to TRBJ1-5, with D unresolved. The CDR3 has 17 amino acids. Germline V gives CDR1 MDHEN, CDR2 SYDVKM. With 6 bases removed from V and 1 base from J, the gap between germline ends came to 19 bases.